A single sample is the source of the 30 T cell receptor beta chains below, sequenced in a study of liver allograft versus peripheral blood T cells. Whole-study context: Peripheral blood of the recipients supplied T cell receptor repertoires that were compared with those in transplanted livers.

A single record per CDR3 protein comes from TCRdb applying MiXCR to the reads. The sample lists about 8,300 distinct CDR3 sequences, 15% to 20% occurring once. Source of these receptors: a human patient who had a liver transplant. These T cells may partly come from the graft donor.

This clonotype has just a few counts. The V gene is TRBV6-5, the J gene TRBJ2-7; D is uncertain. The V end lost 0 bases, the J end lost 0 bases, and 12 bases lay between the germline ends. The germline gives CDR1 MNHEY, CDR2 SVGAGI. The CDR3 length is 16 residues. This chain's CDR3 is CASSYSAQHSSYEQYF. CDR3 sequence (DNA): TGTGCCAGCAGTTACTCGGCGCAGCATAGCTCCTACGAGCAGTACTTC.

The rearrangement uses TRBV27 and TRBJ1-2; tentative D call: TRBD1 (5 bases). The CDR3 sequence is 15 residues long. V gave up 4 bases and J gave up 8 bases, with 20 bases separating them. Per germline, CDR1 MNHEY and CDR2 SMNVEV (reference sequence). The CDR3: CASSSTALVPLGYTF. The CDR3 DNA sequence: TGTGCCAGCAGTTCGACAGCTCTTGTTCCTCTGGGCTACACCTTC.

This clonotype is medium-sized (0.01 to 0.1%) by share. The rearrangement uses TRBV29-1 and TRBJ1-2; D is unclear. The CDR3 runs 13 residues. V was shortened by 3 bases and J by 0 bases, with 8 bases between the two germline ends. Germline values: CDR1 SQVTM, CDR2 ANQGSEA. The CDR3 here is CSVEHSSNYGYTF. The CDR3 DNA follows: TGCAGCGTTGAGCACAGCTCTAACTATGGCTACACCTTC.

This clonotype was counted many times. This chain links TRBV7-9 with TRBJ1-1; D is uncertain. The CDR3 spans 13 residues. In germline, CDR1 is SEHNR, CDR2 FQNEAQ (reference sequence). V lost 1 base, J lost 6 bases, and 9 bases lay in between. Written as DNA, the CDR3 is TGTGCCAGCAGCTTAGGAATCATCCCTGAAGCTTTCTTT. This sequence encodes CASSLGIIPEAFF.

This clonotype was picked up many times. The V call is TRBV7-2, the J call TRBJ2-7; D is undetermined. CDR1 SGHTA and CDR2 FQGNSA come from the germline V gene. CDR3 size: 12 residues. V gave up 3 bases and J gave up 5 bases, with 8 bases separating them. The CDR3 loop reads CASSFPRDEQYF. CDR3 bases: TGTGCCAGCAGCTTTCCAAGGGACGAGCAGTACTTC.

This clonotype was recorded many times. The V call is TRBV6-5, the J call TRBJ2-3, with unresolved D. In germline, CDR1 is MNHEY, CDR2 SVGAGI. The CDR3 extends over 15 amino acids. V shed 0 bases and J shed 2 bases, with 9 bases lying between them. CDR3 residues: CASSYSPGPTDTQYF. In DNA form, the CDR3 reads TGTGCCAGCAGTTACTCCCCTGGGCCCACAGATACGCAGTATTTT.

The sample holds a few counts of this clonotype. The rearrangement uses TRBV19 and TRBJ2-7; 8 bases match TRBD2. Per the germline V gene, CDR1 is LNHDA and CDR2 is SQIVND (reference sequence). Trimming removed 3 bases from V and 4 bases from J; junction bases left unmatched: 8. The CDR3 has 15 amino acids. The CDR3 region is CASSIGRGGRYEQYF. The CDR3 DNA follows: TGTGCCAGTAGTATCGGTCGGGGGGGCAGGTACGAGCAGTACTTC.

The CDR3 DNA reads as TGTGCCAGCAGCTGGGACCAGACCGGGGAGCTGTTTTTT. This encodes CASSWDQTGELFF. The chain employs TRBV7-9 and TRBJ2-2; either TRBD1 or TRBD2 may fit D (5 bases each). V shed 4 bases and J shed 5 bases, with 8 bases lying between them. CDR1 SEHNR and CDR2 FQNEAQ come from the germline V gene (reference sequence). This CDR3 spans 13 amino acids.

The rearrangement links TRBV3-2 to TRBJ1-2. TRBV3-2 is annotated as a pseudogene. This CDR3 is built from 10 residues. The CDR3 loop reads CASSHYGYTF. The CDR3 nucleotides read TGTGCCAGCAGCCATTATGGCTACACCTTC.

This clonotype is termed medium-sized (0.01 to 0.1%). CDR3 DNA: TGTGCCAGCAGTTTTCGACAGGGACTGAACACTGAAGCTTTCTTT. The encoded protein is CASSFRQGLNTEAFF. The chain links TRBV6-1 to TRBJ1-1; 7 bases align to TRBD1. V lost 5 bases to trimming and J lost 0 bases; unmatched junction nucleotides: 6. The CDR3 has 15 amino acids. The V gene's germline CDR1 is MNHNS and CDR2 SASEGT.

This clonotype is categorized as medium-sized. This chain connects TRBV7-9 to TRBJ1-2; TRBD1 might be the D (6 bases). The CDR3 consists of 15 residues. The V end was cut by 1 base, the J end by 4 bases, with 13 bases between. CDR1 SEHNR and CDR2 FQNEAQ come from the germline V gene (reference sequence). CDR3 region: CASSLVGGGGYGYTF. The CDR3 DNA follows: TGTGCCAGCAGCTTAGTTGGTGGAGGGGGCTATGGCTACACCTTC.

This clonotype is categorized as medium-sized. The chain joins TRBV6-2 or TRBV6-3 to TRBJ1-1, with 8 nucleotides matching TRBD1. This CDR3 comprises 16 residues. Germline CDR1 is MNHEY and CDR2 is SVGEGT. The junction had 6 bases not matched to a gene; V was cut back by 2 bases and J by 1 base. The CDR3 DNA reads TGTGCCAGCAGTTACATGCAGGGGGCTTGGAACACTGAAGCTTTCTTT. Translated: CASSYMQGAWNTEAFF.

The table lists this clonotype with a count of one. V and J are TRBV20-1 and TRBJ2-1; the match to TRBD2 covers 7 bases. The germline V gene has CDR1 DFQATT and CDR2 SNEGSKA (reference sequence). With V trimmed by 6 bases and J by 4 bases, 15 bases remained unmatched. The length of the CDR3 is 16 residues. The CDR3, as DNA: TGCAGTGCCAGGTTCCGGTTGCGGGGGTTGTACAATGAGCAGTTCTTC. This translates into CSARFRLRGLYNEQFF.

The V gene is TRBV7-9, the J gene TRBJ2-7; D not resolved. Germline CDR1 is SEHNR and CDR2 is FQNEAQ (reference sequence). V lost 5 bases and J lost 3, with 2 bases in between. The CDR3 extends over 10 amino acids. CDR3: CASSGYEQYF. CDR3 in DNA: TGTGCCAGCAGCGGCTACGAGCAGTACTTC.

The CDR3 protein is CATSVGSGDIEEQYF. CDR3 DNA sequence: TGCGCCACTTCCGTGGGTTCGGGGGACATTGAGGAGCAGTACTTC. The V and J genes are TRBV5-1 and TRBJ2-7, with D perhaps being TRBD1 or TRBD2 (6 bases each). Between the trimmed V and J ends, which lost 9 bases and 7 bases, there was a span of 26 bases. This CDR3 contains 15 residues. CDR1 is SGHRS, CDR2 YFSETQ, per germline.

The genes are TRBV11-1 and TRBJ1-1, with D perhaps matching TRBD1 (6 bases). From germline, CDR1 is SGHAT and CDR2 FQDESV (reference sequence). CDR3 length: 14 amino acids. V was cut by 3 bases and J by 1 base, with 9 bases left in between. The CDR3 bases are TGTGCCAGCAGCTTGGCAGGGGAGAACACTGAAGCTTTCTTT. As protein: CASSLAGENTEAFF.

Turning to this clonotype: A much larger clone lies a single base off, so this may be a read error. The J gene is TRBJ1-2, the V gene TRBV6-1; TRBD1 aligns across 9 bases. The CDR3 is 15 amino acids. V gave up 3 bases and J gave up 6 bases; unmatched junction bases: 8. Germline V lookup: CDR1 MNHNS, CDR2 SASEGT. The CDR3 DNA reads as TGTGCCAGCAGTGAGTCATTCACAGGGGGCAATGGCTACACCTTC. This codes for CASSESFTGGNGYTF.

V usage is TRBV20-1 and J usage is TRBJ2-5, with D maybe TRBD2 (6 bases). CDR1 and CDR2 (germline): DFQATT, SNEGSKA (reference sequence). V was shortened by 5 bases and J by 4 bases, with 20 bases between the two germline ends. The CDR3 is 15 amino acids. The CDR3 loop is CSAPSRDLQAETQYF. In DNA, the CDR3 is TGCAGTGCTCCGTCCCGGGACTTGCAGGCAGAGACCCAGTACTTC.

V and J are TRBV6-2 or TRBV6-3 and TRBJ1-2; TRBD1 aligns across 9 bases. The germline gives CDR1 MNHEY, CDR2 SVGEGT. The junction had 5 bases not matched to a gene; V was cut back by 6 bases and J by 3 bases. The CDR3 covers 14 residues. The CDR3 is CASSTGGEDYGYTF. DNA for the CDR3: TGTGCCAGCAGCACAGGGGGCGAAGACTATGGCTACACCTTC.

This clonotype counts as medium-sized. The J gene is TRBJ1-4, the V gene TRBV15, with TRBD1 as a possible D gene (6 bases). CDR1 is LNHNV and CDR2 is YYDKDF in the germline V gene (reference sequence). The CDR3 consists of 15 residues. Trimming removed 0 bases at V and 3 bases at J, with 8 bases between. This chain's CDR3 is CATSREGQPNEKLFF. The DNA of the CDR3 is TGTGCCACCAGCAGAGAGGGACAACCTAATGAAAAACTGTTTTTT.

This clonotype was counted ten times or more. The chain couples TRBV6-5 to TRBJ1-1, with D perhaps matching TRBD1 (5 bases). The V gene's germline CDR1 is MNHEY and CDR2 SVGAGI. This CDR3 has 13 amino acids. Between the trimmed V and J ends, which lost 0 bases and 7 bases, there was a span of 9 bases. Here the CDR3 DNA reads TGTGCCAGCAGTTACTCGGGGCTCAATGAAGCTTTCTTT. Its protein product is CASSYSGLNEAFF.

This clonotype is judged medium-sized. J is TRBJ1-2 and V is TRBV24-1; unclear D gene. The CDR3 runs 11 residues. Germline values: CDR1 KGHDR, CDR2 SFDVKD. Trimming left V 4 bases short and J 4 bases short, with 3 bases between. The CDR3 coding sequence is TGTGCCACCAGTGACGGCTATGGCTACACCTTC. As protein: CATSDGYGYTF.

By sample share, this clonotype is medium-sized. The rearrangement uses TRBV7-9 and TRBJ1-1; no definite D call. The CDR3 totals 17 residues. V was shortened by 1 base and J by 0 bases, with 15 bases between the two germline ends. Germline CDR1 is SEHNR and CDR2 is FQNEAQ (reference sequence). CDR3 in amino acids: CASSLDVGIYMNTEAFF. The CDR3 DNA follows: TGTGCCAGCAGCTTAGACGTGGGTATATATATGAACACTGAAGCTTTCTTT. Complete variable domain (other parts from reference TRBV7-9 and TRBJ1-1): DTGVSQNPRHKITKRGQNVTFRCDPISEHNRLYWYRQTLGQGPEFLTYFQNEAQLEKSRLLSDRFSAERPKGSFSTLEIQRTEQGDSAMYLCASSLDVGIYMNTEAFFGQGTRLTVV.

Points on this clonotype: This may be a read error, as it is one base from a much larger clone. The J gene is TRBJ2-1, the V gene TRBV19; 11 positions match TRBD2. CDR1 is LNHDA, CDR2 SQIVND, per germline (reference sequence). This CDR3 spans 15 amino acids. CDR3 coding DNA: TGTGCCAGTAGCGTGATAGCGGGGGGGTGGAATGAGCGGTTCTTC. Translation: CASSVIAGGWNERFF.

V is TRBV7-9 and J is TRBJ1-5; D is unclear. V shed 0 bases and J shed 5 bases, with 5 bases lying between them. This CDR3 spans 13 amino acids. Germline-derived CDR1 and CDR2 are SEHNR and FQNEAQ (reference sequence). The DNA for the CDR3 is TGTGCCAGCAGCTTAGCCCAGGATCAGCCCCAGCATTTT. This sequence encodes CASSLAQDQPQHF.

The chain is built from TRBV2 and TRBJ1-1, with 7 bases lining up with TRBD1. Germline V CDR1 and CDR2: SNHLY, FYNNEI. V lost 6 bases to trimming and J lost 4 bases; unmatched junction nucleotides: 5. The CDR3 loop spans 13 amino acids. In nucleotides, the CDR3 is TGTGCCAGCAGACAGGGGCGAGGCACTGAAGCTTTCTTT. This sequence encodes CASRQGRGTEAFF. The full variable domain, completed using reference TRBV2 and TRBJ1-1, is EPEVTQTPSHQVTQMGQEVILRCVPISNHLYFYWYRQILGQKVEFLVSFYNNEISEKSEIFDDQFSVERPDGSNFTLKIRSTKLEDSAMYFCASRQGRGTEAFFGQGTRLTVV.

This clonotype is medium-sized in the sample. The rearrangement uses TRBV6-2 or TRBV6-3 and TRBJ1-1; no reliable D call. Germline V gene data show CDR1 as MNHEY and CDR2 as SVGEGT. The CDR3 is 13 amino acids. Trimming cost V 5 bases and J 2 bases, with 9 bases left between them. The CDR3 reads CASSAIFNTEAFF. In DNA form, the CDR3 reads TGTGCCAGCAGTGCCATTTTTAACACTGAAGCTTTCTTT.

Regarding this clonotype: The conserved phenylalanine or tryptophan normally closing the CDR3 is absent here, so this likely arose from a read error. The genes are TRBV27 and TRBJ2-7; possible D gene TRBD2, 5 bases. The ends were cut back, 2 bases at V and 3 bases at J, with 8 bases in the middle. Looked up from germline, CDR1 is MNHEY and CDR2 is SMNVEV (reference sequence). This CDR3 is built from 13 residues. The CDR3 region is CASSLERFYEQYI. CDR3 in DNA: TGTGCCAGCAGTTTAGAGCGGTTCTACGAGCAGTACATC.

By sample share, this clonotype is medium-sized. The chain recombines TRBV29-1 with TRBJ1-1; the D is unclear. Germline-derived CDR1 and CDR2 are SQVTM and ANQGSEA. The CDR3 consists of 14 residues. Trimming shortened V by 3 bases and J by 5 bases, and 16 bases separated the two germline ends. Here the CDR3 DNA reads TGCAGCGTTGACCCTTCGGGAGGAGGTACTGAAGCTTTCTTT. Translation gives CSVDPSGGGTEAFF.

This clonotype appeared a few times. This chain uses TRBV20-1 with TRBJ1-4, with D unclear. Germline V gives CDR1 DFQATT, CDR2 SNEGSKA (reference sequence). The CDR3 is 14 residues long. The germline V and J ends were trimmed by 5 bases and 0 bases, with 10 bases remaining between them. The CDR3, as DNA: TGCAGTGCTGTTAGGTCTACAACTAATGAAAAACTGTTTTTT. This codes for CSAVRSTTNEKLFF.